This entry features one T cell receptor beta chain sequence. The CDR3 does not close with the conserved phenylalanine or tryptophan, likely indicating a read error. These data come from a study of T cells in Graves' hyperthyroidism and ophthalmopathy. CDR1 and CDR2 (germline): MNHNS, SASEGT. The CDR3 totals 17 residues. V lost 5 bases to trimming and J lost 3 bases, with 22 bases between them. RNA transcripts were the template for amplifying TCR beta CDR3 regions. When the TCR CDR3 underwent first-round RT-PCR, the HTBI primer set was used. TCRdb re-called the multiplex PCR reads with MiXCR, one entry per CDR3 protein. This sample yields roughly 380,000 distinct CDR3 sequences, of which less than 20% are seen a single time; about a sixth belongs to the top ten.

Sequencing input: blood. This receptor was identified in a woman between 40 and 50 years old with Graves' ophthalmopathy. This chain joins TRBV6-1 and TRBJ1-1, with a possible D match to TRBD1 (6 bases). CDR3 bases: TGTGCCAGCAGTCCTGGCGTGGGGGGAAGGGGGGACACTGAAGCTTTCCTT. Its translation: CASSPGVGGRGDTEAFL.